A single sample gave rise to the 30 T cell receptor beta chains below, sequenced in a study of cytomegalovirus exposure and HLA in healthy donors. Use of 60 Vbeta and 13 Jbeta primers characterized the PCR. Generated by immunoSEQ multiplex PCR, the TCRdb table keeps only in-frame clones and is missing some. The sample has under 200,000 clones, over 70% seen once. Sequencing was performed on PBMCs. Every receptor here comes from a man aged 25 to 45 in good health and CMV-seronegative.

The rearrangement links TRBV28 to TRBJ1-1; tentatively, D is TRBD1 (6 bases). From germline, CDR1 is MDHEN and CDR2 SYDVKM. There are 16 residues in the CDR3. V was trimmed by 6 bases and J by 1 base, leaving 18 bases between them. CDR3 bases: TGTGCCAGCAGCCTAGGGCTACAGGGTCAGAACACTGAAGCTTTCTTT. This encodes CASSLGLQGQNTEAFF.

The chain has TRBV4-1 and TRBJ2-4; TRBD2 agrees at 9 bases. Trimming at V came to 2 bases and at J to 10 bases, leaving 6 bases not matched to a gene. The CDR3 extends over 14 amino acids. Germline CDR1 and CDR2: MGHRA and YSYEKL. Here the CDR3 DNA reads TGCGCCAGCAGCCAACCGGGACTAGCAAGAATTCAGTACTTC. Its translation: CASSQPGLARIQYF.

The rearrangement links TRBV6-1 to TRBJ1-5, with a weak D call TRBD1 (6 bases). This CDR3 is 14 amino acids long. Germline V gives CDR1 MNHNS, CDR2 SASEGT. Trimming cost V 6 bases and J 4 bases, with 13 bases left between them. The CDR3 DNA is TGTGCCAGCAGGGGGGCAGGGAGAAATCAGCCCCAGCATTTT. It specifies CASRGAGRNQPQHF.

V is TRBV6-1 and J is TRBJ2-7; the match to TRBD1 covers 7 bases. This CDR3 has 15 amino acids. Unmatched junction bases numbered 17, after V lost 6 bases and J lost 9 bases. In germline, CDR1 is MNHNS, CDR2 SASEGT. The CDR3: CASSARDRSHQGQYF. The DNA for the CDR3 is TGTGCCAGCAGCGCCCGGGACAGATCGCATCAGGGGCAGTACTTC.

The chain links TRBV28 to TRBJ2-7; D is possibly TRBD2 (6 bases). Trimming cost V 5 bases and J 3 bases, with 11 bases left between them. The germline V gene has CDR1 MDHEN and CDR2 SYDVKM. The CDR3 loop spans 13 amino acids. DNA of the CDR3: TGTGCCAGCAGTCAACCGGGACTCTACGAGCAGTACTTC. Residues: CASSQPGLYEQYF.

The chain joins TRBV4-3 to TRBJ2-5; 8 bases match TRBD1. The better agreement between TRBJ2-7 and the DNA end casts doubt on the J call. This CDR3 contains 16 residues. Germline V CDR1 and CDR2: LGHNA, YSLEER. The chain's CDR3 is CASSQDEGTGAYEQYF. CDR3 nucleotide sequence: TGCGCCAGCAGCCAAGATGAGGGGACAGGAGCCTACGAGCAGTACTTC.

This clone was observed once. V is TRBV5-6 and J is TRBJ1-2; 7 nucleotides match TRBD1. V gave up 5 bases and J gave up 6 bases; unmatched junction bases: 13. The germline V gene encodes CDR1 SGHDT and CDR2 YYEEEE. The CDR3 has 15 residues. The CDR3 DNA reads TGTGCCAGCAGGCCCGGGACAGTGTTAAGGGATGGCTACACCTTC. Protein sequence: CASRPGTVLRDGYTF.

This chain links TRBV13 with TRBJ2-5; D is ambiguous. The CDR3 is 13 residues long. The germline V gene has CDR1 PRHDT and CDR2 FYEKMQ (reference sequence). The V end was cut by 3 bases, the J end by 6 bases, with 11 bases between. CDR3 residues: CASSFSGQQTQYF. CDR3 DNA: TGTGCCAGCAGCTTTAGTGGGCAGCAGACCCAGTACTTC.

The CDR3 nucleotides read TGTGCCAGCAGCTTAGGCGGGGCCCGGGCGGGTGAGCAGTTCTTC. This translates into CASSLGGARAGEQFF. The V call is TRBV7-9, the J call TRBJ2-1; D perhaps matches TRBD2 (6 bases). With 1 base removed from V and 9 bases from J, the gap between germline ends came to 16 bases. Looked up from germline, CDR1 is SEHNR and CDR2 is FQNEAQ (reference sequence). The CDR3 extends over 15 amino acids.

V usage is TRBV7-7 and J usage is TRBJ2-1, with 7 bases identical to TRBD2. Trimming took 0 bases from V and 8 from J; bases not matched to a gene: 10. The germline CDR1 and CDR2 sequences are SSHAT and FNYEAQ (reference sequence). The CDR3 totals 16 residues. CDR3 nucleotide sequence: TGTGCCAGCAGCTTAGCGCAGGGCGGGAGTTGCGATGAGCAGTTCTTC. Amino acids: CASSLAQGGSCDEQFF.

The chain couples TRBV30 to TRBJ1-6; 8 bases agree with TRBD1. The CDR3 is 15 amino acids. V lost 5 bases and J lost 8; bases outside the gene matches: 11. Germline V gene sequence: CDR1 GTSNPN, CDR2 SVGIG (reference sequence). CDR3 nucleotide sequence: TGTGCCTGGGAACCTTACGGGACAGGCCATTCACCCCTCCACTTT. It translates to CAWEPYGTGHSPLHF.

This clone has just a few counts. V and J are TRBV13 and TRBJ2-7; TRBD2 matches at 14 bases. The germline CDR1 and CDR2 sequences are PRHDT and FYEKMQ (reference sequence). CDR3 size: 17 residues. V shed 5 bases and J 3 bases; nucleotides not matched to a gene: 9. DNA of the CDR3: TGTGCCAGCAGCCCTCCGGGACTAGCGGGAGTAAGCTACGAGCAGTACTTC. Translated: CASSPPGLAGVSYEQYF.

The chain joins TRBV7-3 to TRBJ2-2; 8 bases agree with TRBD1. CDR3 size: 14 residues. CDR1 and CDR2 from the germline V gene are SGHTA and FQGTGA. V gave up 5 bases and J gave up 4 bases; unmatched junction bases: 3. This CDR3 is CASSPDRATGELFF. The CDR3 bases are TGTGCCAGCAGCCCGGACAGGGCCACCGGGGAGCTGTTTTTT.

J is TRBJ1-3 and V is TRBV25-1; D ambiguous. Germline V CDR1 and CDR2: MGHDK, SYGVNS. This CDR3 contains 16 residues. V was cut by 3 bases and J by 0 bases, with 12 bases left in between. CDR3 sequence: CASSDPAESSGNTIYF. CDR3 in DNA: TGTGCCAGCAGTGACCCAGCGGAAAGCTCTGGAAACACCATATATTTT.

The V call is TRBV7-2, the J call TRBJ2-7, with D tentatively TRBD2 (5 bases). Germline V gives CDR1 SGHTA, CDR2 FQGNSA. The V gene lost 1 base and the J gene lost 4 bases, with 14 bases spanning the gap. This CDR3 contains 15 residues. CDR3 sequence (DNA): TGTGCCAGCAGCTTAGGCGGGTCTTCCCAATACGAGCAGTACTTC. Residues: CASSLGGSSQYEQYF.

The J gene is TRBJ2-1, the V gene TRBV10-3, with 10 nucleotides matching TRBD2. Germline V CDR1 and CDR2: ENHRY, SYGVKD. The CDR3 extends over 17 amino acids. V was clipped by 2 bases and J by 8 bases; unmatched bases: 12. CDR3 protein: CAISEAPASGSRYEQFF. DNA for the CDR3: TGTGCCATCAGTGAGGCGCCGGCTAGCGGGAGTCGCTATGAGCAGTTCTTC.

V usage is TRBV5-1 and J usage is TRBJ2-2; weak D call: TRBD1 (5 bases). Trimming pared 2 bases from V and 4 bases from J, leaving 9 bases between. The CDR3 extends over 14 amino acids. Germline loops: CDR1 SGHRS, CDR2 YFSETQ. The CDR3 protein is CASSFRGPTGELFF. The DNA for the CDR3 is TGCGCCAGCAGCTTTAGGGGCCCCACCGGGGAGCTGTTTTTT.

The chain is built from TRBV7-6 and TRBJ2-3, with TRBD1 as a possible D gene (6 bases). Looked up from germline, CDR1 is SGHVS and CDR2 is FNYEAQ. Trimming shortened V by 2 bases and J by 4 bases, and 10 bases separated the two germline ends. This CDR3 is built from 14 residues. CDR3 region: CASSLSTGSDTQYF. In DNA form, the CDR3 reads TGTGCCAGCAGCTTATCTACAGGGTCAGATACGCAGTATTTT.

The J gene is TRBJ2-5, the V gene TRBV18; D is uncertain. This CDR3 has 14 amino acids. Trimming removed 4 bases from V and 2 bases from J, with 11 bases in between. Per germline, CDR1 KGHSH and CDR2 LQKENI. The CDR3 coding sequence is TGTGCCAGCTCACGTACAGAGTTTCAAGAGACCCAGTACTTC. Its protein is CASSRTEFQETQYF. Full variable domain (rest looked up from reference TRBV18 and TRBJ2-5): NAGVMQNPRHLVRRRGQEARLRCSPMKGHSHVYWYRQLPEEGLKFMVYLQKENIIDESGMPKERFSAEFPKEGPSILRIQQVVRGDSAAYFCASSRTEFQETQYFGPGTRLLVL.

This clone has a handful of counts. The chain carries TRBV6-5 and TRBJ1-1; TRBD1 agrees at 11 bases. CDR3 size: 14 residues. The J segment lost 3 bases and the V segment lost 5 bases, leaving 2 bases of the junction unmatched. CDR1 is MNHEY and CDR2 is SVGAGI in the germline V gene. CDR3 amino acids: CASSTGQGDTEAFF. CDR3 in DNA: TGTGCCAGCAGTACGGGACAGGGGGACACTGAAGCTTTCTTT.

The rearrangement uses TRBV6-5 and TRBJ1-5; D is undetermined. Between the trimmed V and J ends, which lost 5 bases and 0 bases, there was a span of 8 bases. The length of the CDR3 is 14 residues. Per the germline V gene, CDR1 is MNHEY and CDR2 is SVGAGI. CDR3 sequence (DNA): TGTGCCAGCAGTCTCGAGTATAGCAATCAGCCCCAGCATTTT. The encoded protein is CASSLEYSNQPQHF.

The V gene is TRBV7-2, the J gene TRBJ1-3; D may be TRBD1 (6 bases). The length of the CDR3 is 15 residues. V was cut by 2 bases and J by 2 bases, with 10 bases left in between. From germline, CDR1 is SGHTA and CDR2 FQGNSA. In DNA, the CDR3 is TGTGCCAGCAGCTTAACAGGGTCGGCTGGAAACACCATATATTTT. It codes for CASSLTGSAGNTIYF.

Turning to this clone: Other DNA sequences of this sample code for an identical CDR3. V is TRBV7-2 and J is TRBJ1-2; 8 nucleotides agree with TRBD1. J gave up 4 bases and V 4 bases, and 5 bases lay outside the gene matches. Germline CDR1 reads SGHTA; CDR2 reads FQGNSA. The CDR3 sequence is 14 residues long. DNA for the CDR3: TGTGCCAGCAGCTCCAGGGGGCGCGGCTATGGCTACACCTTC. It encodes CASSSRGRGYGYTF.

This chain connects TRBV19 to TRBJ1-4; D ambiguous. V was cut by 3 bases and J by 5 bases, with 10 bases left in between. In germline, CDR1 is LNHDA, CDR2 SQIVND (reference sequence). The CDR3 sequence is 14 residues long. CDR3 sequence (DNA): TGTGCCAGTAGTATTAGCGGGAGGAATGAAAAACTGTTTTTT. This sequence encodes CASSISGRNEKLFF.

CDR3: CAWRSGGLGEKLFF. The CDR3 DNA reads TGTGCCTGGAGAAGTGGGGGGTTGGGTGAAAAACTGTTTTTT. The rearrangement links TRBV30 to TRBJ1-4; a possible D gene is TRBD1 (5 bases). The CDR3 spans 14 residues. V gave up 3 bases and J gave up 7 bases, with 15 bases separating them. Germline V gene data show CDR1 as GTSNPN and CDR2 as SVGIG (reference sequence).

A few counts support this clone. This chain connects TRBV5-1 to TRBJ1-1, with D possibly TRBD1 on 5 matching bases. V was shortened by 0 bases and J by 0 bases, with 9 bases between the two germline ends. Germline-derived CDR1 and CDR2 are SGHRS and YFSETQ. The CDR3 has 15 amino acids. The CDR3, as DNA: TGCGCCAGCAGCTTGGCCGGAGGGGTGAACACTGAAGCTTTCTTT. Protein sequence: CASSLAGGVNTEAFF.

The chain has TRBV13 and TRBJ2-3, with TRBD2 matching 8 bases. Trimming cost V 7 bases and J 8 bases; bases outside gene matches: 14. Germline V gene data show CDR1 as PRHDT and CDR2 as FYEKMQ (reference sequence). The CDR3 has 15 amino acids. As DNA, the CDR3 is TGTGCCAGCACCTCGGGACTAGGGGCCTTAGGTACGCAGTATTTT. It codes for CASTSGLGALGTQYF.

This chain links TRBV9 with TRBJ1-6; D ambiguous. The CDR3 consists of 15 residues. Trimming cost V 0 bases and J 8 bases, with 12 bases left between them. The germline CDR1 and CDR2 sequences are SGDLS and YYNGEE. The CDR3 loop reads CASSVDEGLDSPLHF. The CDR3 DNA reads TGTGCCAGCAGCGTAGATGAGGGATTGGATTCACCCCTCCACTTT. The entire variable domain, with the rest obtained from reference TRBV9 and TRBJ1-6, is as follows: DSGVTQTPKHLITATGQRVTLRCSPRSGDLSVYWYQQSLDQGLQFLIQYYNGEERAKGNILERFSAQQFPDLHSELNLSSLELGDSALYFCASSVDEGLDSPLHFGNGTRLTVT.

The CDR3 protein is CASSLAQRALHSYEQYF. The CDR3 DNA reads as TGTGCCAGCAGCTTAGCGCAGAGGGCTCTCCACTCCTACGAGCAGTACTTC. The chain employs TRBV7-9 and TRBJ2-7; perhaps TRBD2 as D (5 bases). The CDR3 is 17 residues long. Germline CDR1 reads SEHNR; CDR2 reads FQNEAQ (reference sequence). V was pared by 0 bases and J by 0 bases, with 15 bases between.

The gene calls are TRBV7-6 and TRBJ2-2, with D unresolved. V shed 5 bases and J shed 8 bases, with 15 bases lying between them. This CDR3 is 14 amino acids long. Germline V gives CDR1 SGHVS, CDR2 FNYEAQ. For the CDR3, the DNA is TGTGCCAGCAGCGTTCCCGTCCCCCCGGGGGAGCTGTTTTTT. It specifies CASSVPVPPGELFF.